This T cell receptor (beta chain) appears in the sequencing data of a study of cytomegalovirus exposure and HLA in healthy donors. PCR primers comprised 60 Vbeta and 13 Jbeta primers. The repertoire was sequenced with immunoSEQ multiplex PCR; TCRdb's copy has only in-frame clones and lacks some. The table records roughly 170,000 clones, around 82% of them present only once. V gave up 4 bases and J gave up 3 bases, with 13 bases separating them. Per germline, CDR1 ENHRY and CDR2 SYGVKD. The CDR3 extends over 15 amino acids. Details on this clone: The antigen is undetermined.

Overall study results and limits: Per a prior analysis, the majority of TCR beta V segments were productive roughly 90% or roughly 30% of the time. The listing of 150 to 200 TCR beta chains classed them as cytomegalovirus-associated. A later analysis showed TCR association rates differing by HLA locus, peaking at DRB1 and lowest at HLA-C.

The sequenced sample was PBMCs. The receptor was isolated from a male donor in good health and CMV-seronegative. The chain recombines TRBV10-3 with TRBJ1-5; a weak D match, TRBD1 (5 bases). CDR3 DNA: TGTGCCATCAGTGTCTTAGGAGGGGACAATCAGCCCCAGCATTTT. This sequence encodes CAISVLGGDNQPQHF.